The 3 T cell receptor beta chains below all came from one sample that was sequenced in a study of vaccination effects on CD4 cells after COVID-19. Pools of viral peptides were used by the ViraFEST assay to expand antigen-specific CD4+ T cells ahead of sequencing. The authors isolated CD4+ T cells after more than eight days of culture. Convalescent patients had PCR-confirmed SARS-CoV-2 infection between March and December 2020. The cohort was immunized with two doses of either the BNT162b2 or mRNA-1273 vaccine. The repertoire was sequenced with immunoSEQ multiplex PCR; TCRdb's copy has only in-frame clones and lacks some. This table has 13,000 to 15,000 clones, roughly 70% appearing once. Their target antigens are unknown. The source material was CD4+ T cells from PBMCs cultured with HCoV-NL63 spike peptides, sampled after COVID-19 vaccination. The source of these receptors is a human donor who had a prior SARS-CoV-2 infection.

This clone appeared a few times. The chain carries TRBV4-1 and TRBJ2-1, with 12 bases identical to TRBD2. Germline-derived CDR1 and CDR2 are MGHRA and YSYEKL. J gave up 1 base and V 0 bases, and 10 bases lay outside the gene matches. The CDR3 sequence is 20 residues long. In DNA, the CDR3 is TGCGCCAGCAGCCAAGAGCTTCCTAGCGGGGGGGCCAGGTCCTACAATGAGCAGTTCTTC. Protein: CASSQELPSGGARSYNEQFF.

CDR3 DNA sequence: TGCAGCGGACCCGGGCCTTCCACAGATACGCAGTATTTT. Translated: CSGPGPSTDTQYF. The chain is built from TRBV29-1 and TRBJ2-3, with D unresolved. Germline CDR1 reads SQVTM; CDR2 reads ANQGSEA. V was trimmed by 7 bases and J by 2 bases, leaving 13 bases between them. There are 13 residues in the CDR3.

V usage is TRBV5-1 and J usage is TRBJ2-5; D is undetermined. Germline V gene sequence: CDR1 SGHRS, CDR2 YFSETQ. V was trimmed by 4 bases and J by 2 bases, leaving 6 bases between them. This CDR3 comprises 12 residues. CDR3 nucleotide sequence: TGCGCCAGCAGCGAAGTACAAGAGACCCAGTACTTC. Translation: CASSEVQETQYF. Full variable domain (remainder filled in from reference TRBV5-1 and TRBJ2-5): KAGVTQTPRYLIKTRGQQVTLSCSPISGHRSVSWYQQTPGQGLQFLFEYFSETQRNKGNFPGRFSGRQFSNSRSEMNVSTLELGDSALYLCASSEVQETQYFGPGTRLLVL.